The clone carrying this TCR beta chain has just a few counts. Its antigen remains unknown. This specimen belongs to a study of cytomegalovirus exposure and HLA in healthy donors. Germline-derived CDR1 and CDR2 are SQVTM and ANQGSEA. J was trimmed by 3 bases and V by 8 bases; bases with no gene match: 7. This CDR3 has 12 residues. The study's findings and limits: Some 16,000 TCR beta sequences were associated with HLA alleles at 0.05 false discovery rate in a later analysis.

The PCR had 60 Vbeta and 13 Jbeta primers. Clones were sequenced by immunoSEQ multiplex PCR, and TCRdb holds only the in-frame ones, with some missing. Of some 60,000 clones listed, approximately 87% are singletons. The sample consisted of PBMCs. The chain employs TRBV29-1 and TRBJ2-7, with 7 nucleotides matching TRBD1. The clonotype originates from a young man in good health and CMV-seronegative. CDR3 residues: CSTTTGYYEQYF. CDR3 coding DNA: TGCAGCACCACGACAGGGTACTACGAGCAGTACTTC.